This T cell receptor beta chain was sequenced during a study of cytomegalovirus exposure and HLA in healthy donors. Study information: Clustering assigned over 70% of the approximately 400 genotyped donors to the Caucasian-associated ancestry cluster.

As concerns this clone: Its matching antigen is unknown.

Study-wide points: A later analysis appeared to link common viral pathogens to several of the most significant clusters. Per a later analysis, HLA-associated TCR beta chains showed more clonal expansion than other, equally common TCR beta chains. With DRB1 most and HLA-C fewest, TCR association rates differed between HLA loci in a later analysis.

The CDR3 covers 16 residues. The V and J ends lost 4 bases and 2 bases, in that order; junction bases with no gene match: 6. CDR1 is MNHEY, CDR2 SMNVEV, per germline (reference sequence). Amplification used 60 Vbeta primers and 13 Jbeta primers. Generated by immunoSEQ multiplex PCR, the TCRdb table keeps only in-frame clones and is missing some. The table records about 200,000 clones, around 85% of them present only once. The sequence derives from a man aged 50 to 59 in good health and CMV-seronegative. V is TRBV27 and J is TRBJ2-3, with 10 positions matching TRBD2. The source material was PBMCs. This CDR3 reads CASSSSGGIVTDTQYF. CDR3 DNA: TGTGCCAGCAGTTCTAGCGGGGGCATTGTCACAGATACGCAGTATTTT.